A selection of T cell receptor beta chains follows, all from one sample in a study of shared clonotypes between healthy human individuals. Method: immunoSEQ multiplex PCR; TCRdb's copy keeps in-frame clones and lacks some. Of around 600,000 clones listed, more than 95% are singletons. The sequenced material came from naive CD4+ T cells sorted from blood. The receptors stem from a woman in her twenties or thirties in good health. Both conserved end residues are part of each CDR3. Each record gives: CDR3 protein, CDR3 DNA, D gene, clone size, V gene, J gene. D genes are given only for firm matches. Clone size appears in some rows only: once, few, many, or a class for an expanded clone.

CDR3: CASRVGAVF; DNA: TGTGCCAGCCGAGTCGGGGCAGTCTTC; D: .; size: .; V: TRBV13; J: TRBJ2-1
CDR3: CASLQGGGSTEAFF; DNA: TGTGCCAGTTTACAGGGGGGCGGGAGTACTGAAGCTTTCTTT; D: TRBD1; size: .; V: TRBV28; J: TRBJ1-1
CDR3: CASSARPTAITYEQYF; DNA: TGTGCCAGCAGTGCCCGACCGACAGCTATAACCTACGAGCAGTACTTC; D: .; size: .; V: TRBV27; J: TRBJ2-7
CDR3: CASSLGNPPETQYF; DNA: TGTGCCAGCAGTCTCGGGAATCCCCCAGAGACCCAGTACTTC; D: .; size: .; V: TRBV6-1; J: TRBJ2-5
CDR3: CASSFSTGLMNTEAFF; DNA: TGCGCCAGCAGCTTCTCAACGGGACTCATGAACACTGAAGCTTTCTTT; D: .; size: .; V: TRBV5-1; J: TRBJ1-1
CDR3: CASSLVPGGNYGYTF; DNA: TGTGCCAGCAGTTTAGTCCCGGGGGGAAACTATGGCTACACCTTC; D: .; size: .; V: TRBV27; J: TRBJ1-2
CDR3: CASSYSSGQGALTF; DNA: TGTGCCAGCAGTTACTCGTCGGGACAGGGGGCCCTCACCTTC; D: TRBD1; size: once; V: TRBV6-5; J: TRBJ1-2
CDR3: CASSLGRQETQYF; DNA: TGTGCCAGCAGTTTAGGCAGGCAAGAGACCCAGTACTTC; D: .; size: .; V: TRBV28; J: TRBJ2-5
CDR3: CASTLEGGYGYTF; DNA: TGTGCCAGCACCCTTGAGGGGGGCTATGGCTACACCTTC; D: .; size: once; V: TRBV7-2; J: TRBJ1-2
CDR3: CASSPPGRTIWTDTQYF; DNA: TGTGCCAGCTCACCACCGGGACGGACCATATGGACAGATACGCAGTATTTT; D: .; size: once; V: TRBV18; J: TRBJ2-3
CDR3: CASRIRGRDTEAFF; DNA: TGTGCCAGCAGAATTAGGGGGCGCGACACTGAAGCTTTCTTT; D: TRBD1; size: .; V: TRBV2; J: TRBJ1-1